The sequence of this T cell receptor (beta chain) was determined in a study of CD8 T cells in ankylosing spondylitis. With molecular barcodes, quantitative 5'-RACE was used to make the TCR beta libraries. TCRdb called the 5' RACE reads again in MiXCR, with one record for every CDR3 protein. The sample consists of 500,000 to 550,000 distinct CDR3 sequences, roughly 13% of them appearing once. The germline V gene encodes CDR1 SGHNT and CDR2 YENEEA. The CDR3 contains 14 residues. Trimming removed 5 bases at V and 8 bases at J, with 17 bases between. Study outcomes and limitations: It appeared that ankylosing spondylitis blood was characterized by a TCR beta motif of several highly homologous variants. Significant enrichment of disease-linked clones was reportedly seen in matched ankylosing spondylitis synovial fluid. Relatively scarce in peripheral blood, disease-linked clones were CD8+. Reports of some motif variants in reactive arthritis synovial fluid and blood predate this one.

This clonotype has just a few counts. Its antigen is currently unknown. The V and J genes are TRBV11-3 and TRBJ2-3; D not certain. Sample: blood, either unsorted or a sorted T cell fraction (not recorded which). This TCR derives from a male donor with ankylosing spondylitis. As DNA, the CDR3 is TGTGCCAGCAGCCCATCTCCCCTGGATGGTACGCAGTATTTT. Its protein product is CASSPSPLDGTQYF.